In this sample, the clone carrying this T cell receptor (beta chain) turned up a few times. These data originate in a study of patients and donors after allogeneic stem cell transplantation. CDR1 is MNHEY and CDR2 is SVGEGT in the germline V gene. The CDR3 is 15 residues long. Trimming removed 8 bases from V and 8 bases from J; junction bases left unmatched: 9. TCRdb independently ran MiXCR on the RT-PCR reads; one entry per CDR3 protein. The sample records about 960,000 distinct CDR3 sequences, approximately 19% being singletons. This sequence originates from a human donor who was either an allogeneic HSCT recipient or a stem cell or donor lymphocyte infusion donor (not recorded which). It is not recorded whose cells these are; they may come from a transplant donor. J is TRBJ2-1 and V is TRBV6-2 or TRBV6-3, with 13 bases lining up with TRBD2. The sequenced material came from blood, either unsorted or a sorted T cell fraction (not recorded which). CDR3 DNA: TGTGCCAGCCGGGGACTAGCGGGGCTGGGGGATGAGCAGTTCTTC. This translates into CASRGLAGLGDEQFF.